The present T cell receptor beta chain was sequenced within a study of CD4 T cells in relation to SARS-CoV-2 and coronaviruses. Background on the study: The restricting HLA molecule for shared crossreactive spike epitopes was mapped. The study, taken as a whole, reports: About 65% of donors had memory CD4+ clonotypes crossrecognizing SARS-CoV-2 and common cold coronavirus spike.

Clones were sequenced by immunoSEQ multiplex PCR, and TCRdb holds only the in-frame ones, with some missing. The sample comprises about 65,000 clones, about 90% of which are singletons, and roughly 1.6% rests with the top ten. Remarks on this clone: Its antigen remains unknown.

The unexposed donors gave CD4+ T cells in about 2010-2019, prior to COVID-19. CD4 enrichment then naive enrichment separated naive from memory CD4+ cells. The CDR3 loop spans 11 amino acids. Trimming cost V 5 bases and J 1 base, with 3 bases left between them. The germline gives CDR1 DFQATT, CDR2 SNEGSKA (reference sequence). The origin of this receptor is a human donor in good health. V usage is TRBV20-1 and J usage is TRBJ1-5; D is unresolved. The sample consisted of memory CD4+ T cells from PBMCs. The CDR3 DNA is TGCAGTGCTCGAAGCAATCAGCCCCAGCATTTT. Protein sequence: CSARSNQPQHF.